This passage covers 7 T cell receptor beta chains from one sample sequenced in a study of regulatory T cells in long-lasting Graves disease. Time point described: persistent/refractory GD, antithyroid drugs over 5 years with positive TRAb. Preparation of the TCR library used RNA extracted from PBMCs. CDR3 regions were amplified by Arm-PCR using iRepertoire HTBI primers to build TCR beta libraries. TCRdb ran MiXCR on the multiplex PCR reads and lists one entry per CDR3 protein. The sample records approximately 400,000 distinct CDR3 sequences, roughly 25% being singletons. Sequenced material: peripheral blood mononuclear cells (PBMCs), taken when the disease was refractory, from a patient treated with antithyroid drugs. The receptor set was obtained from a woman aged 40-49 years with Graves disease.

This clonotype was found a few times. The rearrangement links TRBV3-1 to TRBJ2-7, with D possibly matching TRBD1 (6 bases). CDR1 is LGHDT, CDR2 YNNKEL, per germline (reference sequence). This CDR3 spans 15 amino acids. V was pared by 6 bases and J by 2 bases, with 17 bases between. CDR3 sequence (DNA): TGTGCCAGCAGTTCCAGGGGACACCTTCCCTACGAGCAGTACTTC. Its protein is CASSSRGHLPYEQYF.

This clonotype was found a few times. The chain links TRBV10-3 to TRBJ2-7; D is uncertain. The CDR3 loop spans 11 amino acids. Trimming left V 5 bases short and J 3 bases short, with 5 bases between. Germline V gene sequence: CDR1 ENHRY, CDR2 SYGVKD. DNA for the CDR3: TGTGCCATCAGTACCGACTACGAGCAGTACTTC. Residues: CAISTDYEQYF.

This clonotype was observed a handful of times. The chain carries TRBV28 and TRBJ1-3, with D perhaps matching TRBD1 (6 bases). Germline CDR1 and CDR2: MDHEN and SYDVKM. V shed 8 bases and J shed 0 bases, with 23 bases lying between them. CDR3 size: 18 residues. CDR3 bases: TGTGCCAGCTTACCGGGACACTCGAAAGATCTCTCTGGAAACACCATATATTTT. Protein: CASLPGHSKDLSGNTIYF.

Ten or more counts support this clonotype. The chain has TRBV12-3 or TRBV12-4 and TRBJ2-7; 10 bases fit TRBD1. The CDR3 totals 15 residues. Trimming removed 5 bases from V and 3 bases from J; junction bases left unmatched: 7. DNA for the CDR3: TGTGCCAGCAGTCCGACCGGGACAGGGGTCTACGAGCAGTACTTC. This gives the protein CASSPTGTGVYEQYF.

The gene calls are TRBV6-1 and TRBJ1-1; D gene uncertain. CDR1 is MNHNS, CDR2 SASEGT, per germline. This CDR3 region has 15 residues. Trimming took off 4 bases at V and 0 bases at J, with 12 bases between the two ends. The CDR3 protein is CASSAEGPMNTEAFF. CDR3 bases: TGTGCCAGCAGTGCCGAGGGCCCCATGAACACTGAAGCTTTCTTT.

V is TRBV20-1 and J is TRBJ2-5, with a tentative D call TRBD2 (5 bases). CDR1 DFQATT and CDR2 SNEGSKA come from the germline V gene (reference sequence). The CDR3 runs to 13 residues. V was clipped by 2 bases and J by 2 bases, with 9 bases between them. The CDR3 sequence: CSARRGIQETQYF. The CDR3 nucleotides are TGCAGTGCTAGAAGAGGGATACAAGAGACCCAGTACTTC.

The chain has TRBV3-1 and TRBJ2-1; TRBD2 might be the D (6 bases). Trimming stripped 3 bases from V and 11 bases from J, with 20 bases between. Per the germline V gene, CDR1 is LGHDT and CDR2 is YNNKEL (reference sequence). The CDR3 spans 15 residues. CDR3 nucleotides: TGTGCCAGCAGCCATGTCCGGGACTTCCTATCCAAGCAGTTCTTC. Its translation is CASSHVRDFLSKQFF.